A selection of T cell receptor beta chains follows, all from one sample in a study of early T cells in non-severe SARS-CoV-2 infection. MiXCR was run by TCRdb on the 5' RACE reads, yielding one entry per CDR3 protein. The table lists around 70,000 distinct CDR3 sequences, approximately 9.1% of them singletons. Sequencing was performed on whole blood, taken at baseline. All receptors derive from an adult who was a healthcare worker with PCR-confirmed SARS-CoV-2 infection or an uninfected control (not recorded which). Both conserved end residues are part of each CDR3. The D gene is left open where the match is weak. Only part of the rows carry a size: once, few, many, or a class if the clone is expanded.

V,D,J,size,DNA,CDR3
TRBV4-2,-,TRBJ2-3,-,TGTGCCAGCAGCCAACCCGGGACCCTCCCTAACACAGATACGCAGTATTTT,CASSQPGTLPNTDTQYF
TRBV12-3/TRBV12-4,-,TRBJ2-7,few,TGTGCCAGCAGTTTCACGTCGAGGCGAAACTACGAGCAGTACTTC,CASSFTSRRNYEQYF
TRBV5-1,TRBD1,TRBJ2-7,many,TGCGCCAGCAGCTCGGACAGGGGGCAGTACGAGCAGTACTTC,CASSSDRGQYEQYF
TRBV12-3/TRBV12-4,-,TRBJ2-1,-,TGTGCCAGCAGTTTATCGCATGAGCAGTTCTTC,CASSLSHEQFF
TRBV10-3,TRBD2,TRBJ2-7,few,TGTGCCACCCGGGGGGGGGAACCCTACGAGCAGTACTTC,CATRGGEPYEQYF
TRBV28,-,TRBJ2-5,many,TGTGCCAGCAGTCCGCCGGGGAGCACGCCTCAAGAGACCCAGTACTTC,CASSPPGSTPQETQYF
TRBV9,-,TRBJ1-5,few,TGTGCCAGCAGCGTAGGCGGAGATAGCAATCAGCCCCAGCATTTT,CASSVGGDSNQPQHF
TRBV28,-,TRBJ1-1,few,TGTGCCAGCAGTTTACCGTACGACACAAAAGCTTTCTTT,CASSLPYDTKAFF
TRBV15,-,TRBJ2-5,few,TGTGCCACCAGCAGTAGGGGTGGGGAGACCCAGTACTTC,CATSSRGGETQYF
TRBV6-5,-,TRBJ1-6,few,TGTGCCAGCAGTTACTCCGACAGACATAATTCACCCCTCCACTTT,CASSYSDRHNSPLHF
TRBV10-3,-,TRBJ1-2,-,TGTGCCATCAGTGAGAATCGGGGTTACACCTTC,CAISENRGYTF
TRBV28,TRBD2,TRBJ2-3,-,TGTGCCAGCCGAAGAGCGGGAGTGGCAGATACGCAGTATTTT,CASRRAGVADTQYF
TRBV9,TRBD2,TRBJ2-1,-,TGTGCCAGCAGCGTAGGTAGCGGGAGAGGTAGCTATGAGCAGTTCTTC,CASSVGSGRGSYEQFF
TRBV3-1,-,TRBJ2-4,-,TGTGCCAGCAGCCAAACCAACCAGGCGGGGAGAAACATTCAGTACTTC,CASSQTNQAGRNIQYF
TRBV28,-,TRBJ2-2,many,TGTGCCAGCAAGTCTCGGCAGGGACCGAACACCGGGGAGCTGTTTTTT,CASKSRQGPNTGELFF
TRBV5-6,-,TRBJ2-3,few,TGTGCCAGCCGTCGAATTTATCTCGAAGTGGATACGCAGTATTTT,CASRRIYLEVDTQYF
TRBV28,TRBD1,TRBJ1-5,few,TGTGCCAGCAGACAGGGGGCCGGCAATCAGCCCCAGCATTTT,CASRQGAGNQPQHF
TRBV3-1,-,TRBJ2-5,many,TGTGCCAGCTCTGAGGGGTTGGAAGAGACCCAGTACTTC,CASSEGLEETQYF
TRBV29-1,TRBD1,TRBJ1-2,few,TGCAGCGCCCCGACAGGGGGCGGTAGGAACTACACCTTC,CSAPTGGGRNYTF
TRBV6-1,-,TRBJ2-5,-,TGTGCCAGCAGTGAGGGGGACGGTATAGAGACCCAGTACTTC,CASSEGDGIETQYF
TRBV27,-,TRBJ2-1,few,TGTGCCAGCAGTTTAAAATTCGGTGAGCAGTTCTTC,CASSLKFGEQFF
TRBV2,-,TRBJ1-1,few,TGTGCCAGCAGTGAAGAAGGGGACACTGAAGCTTTCTTT,CASSEEGDTEAFF
TRBV7-2,-,TRBJ2-2,few,TGTGCCAGCAGCTTAAAACACCGTACCGGGGAGCTGTTTTTT,CASSLKHRTGELFF
TRBV6-2/TRBV6-3,TRBD1,TRBJ2-7,many,TGTGCCAGCAGTTTCTCCGGGACAGGGAATTACGAGCAGTACTTC,CASSFSGTGNYEQYF
TRBV24-1,-,TRBJ2-3,-,TGTGCCACCAGTGACCCAAGCACAGGAGATACGCAGTATTTT,CATSDPSTGDTQYF
TRBV7-9,TRBD1,TRBJ1-1,-,TGTGCCAGCAGCTCCCTTGGACAGGGAGCGATGAACACTGAAGCTTTCTTT,CASSSLGQGAMNTEAFF
TRBV12-3/TRBV12-4,TRBD2,TRBJ2-3,few,TGTGCCAGCAGCCCTGGACTAGCGGGGTTCACAGATACGCAGTATTTT,CASSPGLAGFTDTQYF
TRBV4-3,-,TRBJ2-7,-,TGCGCCAGCAGCCAAGATCCAGGGGGGGCCGAGCAGTACTTC,CASSQDPGGAEQYF
TRBV7-9,TRBD1,TRBJ2-1,many,TGTGCCAGCAGCTTACGCCCAACAGGGGCCCCCTACAATGAGCAGTTCTTC,CASSLRPTGAPYNEQFF
TRBV10-3,-,TRBJ1-1,-,TGTGCCATCAGTGATAACCAGGTGGCTGAAGCTTTCTTT,CAISDNQVAEAFF
TRBV10-3,-,TRBJ1-3,many,TGTGCCATCAGGCCAGGGACAACGAACTCTGGAAACACCATATATTTT,CAIRPGTTNSGNTIYF
TRBV20-1,TRBD2,TRBJ2-1,-,TGCAGTGCTCACGGACTAGCGCAAACCCAAGGTACCGCGGATGAGCAGTTCTTC,CSAHGLAQTQGTADEQFF
TRBV6-2/TRBV6-3,-,TRBJ2-1,many,TGTGCCAGCAGTTACGGGCTAGCGTCCCACAATGAGCAGTTCTTC,CASSYGLASHNEQFF
TRBV5-1,-,TRBJ2-3,-,TGCGCCAGCAGCCCGGTAGGGGGGAGCACAGATACGCAGTATTTT,CASSPVGGSTDTQYF
TRBV10-2,-,TRBJ2-2,-,TGCGCCAGCCGTATGTCAGGACCCAACACCGGGGAGCTGTTTTTT,CASRMSGPNTGELFF
TRBV7-8,-,TRBJ2-3,many,TGTGCCAGCAGCGCAAGCCCGGCTAGCACAGATACGCAGTATTTT,CASSASPASTDTQYF
TRBV6-2/TRBV6-3,TRBD2,TRBJ2-1,-,TGTGCCAGCAGTTACTCACCCGGCGGGGGGTACAATGAGCAGTTCTTC,CASSYSPGGGYNEQFF
TRBV11-2,-,TRBJ2-7,once,TGTGCCAGCAGCTTAGAGGAGGGCTACGAGCAGTACTTC,CASSLEEGYEQYF
TRBV11-2,-,TRBJ1-5,many,TGTGCCAGCAGCTCAACCGGACACCGCAATCAGCCCCAGCATTTT,CASSSTGHRNQPQHF
TRBV12-5,-,TRBJ2-7,-,TGTGCTAGTGGGGAGAACTACGAGCAGTACTTC,CASGENYEQYF
TRBV20-1,TRBD2,TRBJ2-7,-,TGCAGTGCCCCTGTTAGCGGGAGGCATTACGAGCAGTACTTC,CSAPVSGRHYEQYF
TRBV20-1,TRBD1,TRBJ1-5,many,TGCAGTGCTCGCTTCCCGGGACAGTCCAATCAGCCCCAGCATTTT,CSARFPGQSNQPQHF
TRBV6-2/TRBV6-3,TRBD2,TRBJ2-2,-,TGTGCCAGCACCCCGGAGCGGGAGCGGGACACCGGGGAGCTGTTTTTT,CASTPERERDTGELFF
TRBV6-2/TRBV6-3,-,TRBJ2-1,many,TGTGCCAGCACCCATGCCAATGAGCAGTTCTTC,CASTHANEQFF
TRBV20-1,-,TRBJ2-5,-,TGCAGTGCTGGGGGGTCGGAGACCCAGTACTTC,CSAGGSETQYF
TRBV29-1,TRBD2,TRBJ2-7,few,TGCAGCGCCCTTGGACTAGCGGGAGGCGAGCAGTACTTC,CSALGLAGGEQYF
TRBV19,-,TRBJ2-5,-,TGTGCCAGTAGTATAGAAGGACAAGAGACCCAGTACTTC,CASSIEGQETQYF
TRBV28,-,TRBJ1-6,-,TGTGCCAGCAGCCCAGGACATAATTCACCCCTCCACTTT,CASSPGHNSPLHF
TRBV24-1,-,TRBJ2-2,-,TGTGCCACCAGGGGCGGCACCGGGGAGCTGTTTTTT,CATRGGTGELFF
TRBV28,-,TRBJ2-3,-,TGTGCCAGCAGTTCAAAAATGGATACGCAGTATTTT,CASSSKMDTQYF
TRBV6-1,-,TRBJ1-5,-,TGTGCCAGCAGTGAAGAGTCAGTAAATCAGCCCCAGCATTTT,CASSEESVNQPQHF
TRBV6-2/TRBV6-3,-,TRBJ2-5,-,TGTGCCAGCAGTGACAGGCGCGCGGGAGAGACCCAGTACTTC,CASSDRRAGETQYF
TRBV27,TRBD2,TRBJ2-7,-,TGTGCCAGCAGTCCCAGATCCGGGACTAGTTACGAGCAGTACTTC,CASSPRSGTSYEQYF
TRBV12-3/TRBV12-4,TRBD1,TRBJ2-1,-,TGTGCCAGCAGCCGCTTGGGACAGGGGATTTTTGAGCAGTTCTTC,CASSRLGQGIFEQFF
TRBV20-1,TRBD2,TRBJ2-1,-,TGCAGTGCTAGAGCGTTGCTTACTAGCGGCAATGAGCAGTTCTTC,CSARALLTSGNEQFF